The rows below give T cell receptor beta chains drawn from one sample of a study of T cell changes during pregnancy in multiple sclerosis. Some clones are missing from TCRdb's copy, which holds only in-frame ones; the method was immunoSEQ multiplex PCR. The table lists 20,000 to 25,000 clones, approximately 90% of them singletons, with 0.68% in the top ten. The specimen comprised CD4+ T cells from peripheral blood mononuclear cells, sampled in the third trimester of pregnancy. The receptor source for this set is a female donor with multiple sclerosis, enrolled in a pregnancy study. Both conserved end residues are part of each CDR3. A D gene is named only where the DNA matches it firmly. The size entry is marked missing in some rows and otherwise reads once, few, many or a size class.

clone_size,v_call,j_call,d_call,cdr3_nt,cdr3_aa
once,TRBV4-3,TRBJ1-2,NA,TGCGCCAGCAGCCAGACTCCAGGGGCCTCATATGGCTACACCTTC,CASSQTPGASYGYTF
once,TRBV5-1,TRBJ1-1,TRBD1,TGCGCCAGCAGCAGGGGACAGGGGGCCGGAAACACTGAAGCTTTCTTT,CASSRGQGAGNTEAFF
few,TRBV6-5,TRBJ1-6,NA,TGTGCCAGCAGTTACAGCGAAGGGAGGTATTCACCCCTCCACTTT,CASSYSEGRYSPLHF
NA,TRBV30,TRBJ1-6,NA,TGTGCCTGGAGTCGGTTGAATAATTCACCCCTCCACTTT,CAWSRLNNSPLHF
NA,TRBV11-2,TRBJ2-7,NA,TGTGCCAGCAGCTTTGCCAGTATCAAGATCCACGAGCAGTACTTC,CASSFASIKIHEQYF
NA,TRBV7-2,TRBJ2-2,NA,TGTGCCAGCAGCTTGTATATGACAGGGAACACCGGGGAGCTGTTTTTT,CASSLYMTGNTGELFF
NA,TRBV10-3,TRBJ1-3,TRBD1,TGTGCCATCATGGCTCGAAGGAGGGACAGTCAAAGCTCTGGAAACACCATATATTTT,CAIMARRRDSQSSGNTIYF
NA,TRBV7-9,TRBJ2-1,TRBD2,TGTGCCAGCAGCTTGGGAGGACTAGGGAATGAGCAGTTCTTC,CASSLGGLGNEQFF
NA,TRBV5-6,TRBJ1-6,NA,TGTGCCAGCAGCTTGGCTAGTGGTGGTCCCCTCCACTTT,CASSLASGGPLHF
once,TRBV28,TRBJ1-2,TRBD1,TGTGCCAGCAGTTTACAGGGGGGTGGCTACACCTTC,CASSLQGGGYTF
NA,TRBV6-4,TRBJ1-3,NA,TGTGCCAGCAGTGACGGGACTGGGTATTTT,CASSDGTGYF
NA,TRBV4-3,TRBJ2-7,NA,TGCGCCAGCAGCCAAGGGCCTCTAGCCCCCTCCTACGAGCAGTACTTC,CASSQGPLAPSYEQYF
NA,TRBV9,TRBJ2-3,TRBD2,TGTGCCAGCAGCCGGCGGACTAGCGGGGGGGTAGCAGATACGCAGTATTTT,CASSRRTSGGVADTQYF
NA,TRBV4-1,TRBJ2-5,NA,TGCGCCAGCAGCCAAGATATTAGGCCCTACCGGGAAGAGACCCAGTACTTC,CASSQDIRPYREETQYF
NA,TRBV4-3,TRBJ1-3,TRBD1,TGCGCCAGCAGCCACCTACCAGGGGGCGAAAACACCATATATTTT,CASSHLPGGENTIYF
NA,TRBV27,TRBJ2-7,NA,TGTGCCAGCAGTTTGAGGAGGGCCTACGAGCAGTACTTC,CASSLRRAYEQYF
NA,TRBV6-1,TRBJ1-6,NA,TGTGCCAGCAGTGAAGGGCGAAACAGGGAGAATTCACCCCTCCACTTT,CASSEGRNRENSPLHF
NA,TRBV19,TRBJ2-5,TRBD2,TGTGCCAGTAGCCTCGACGGACCGGGACTAGCGGGGGGTAAGCGAGAGACCCAGTACTTC,CASSLDGPGLAGGKRETQYF
NA,TRBV28,TRBJ1-6,NA,TGTGCCAGCAGTCCCGGACAGAATAATTCACCCCTCCACTTT,CASSPGQNNSPLHF
NA,TRBV30,TRBJ2-5,TRBD2,TGTGCCTGGGCACGGACTAGCCGTCCCCAGTACTTC,CAWARTSRPQYF
once,TRBV4-3,TRBJ1-6,TRBD1,TGCGCCAGCAGCCCACAGGGGGACAGGGATACATCACCCCTCCACTTT,CASSPQGDRDTSPLHF
NA,TRBV9,TRBJ2-5,TRBD2,TGTGCCAGCAGCGTAGGGGCTAGCGGGACTGGGGGGCAAGAGACCCAGTACTTC,CASSVGASGTGGQETQYF
once,TRBV7-2,TRBJ2-7,NA,TGTGCCAGCAGCTTAGGGCACGGAGCCTACGAGCAGTACTTC,CASSLGHGAYEQYF
NA,TRBV5-1,TRBJ2-7,TRBD1,TGCGCCAGCAGCTTGACAGGGGATCCCTACGAGCAGTACTTC,CASSLTGDPYEQYF
NA,TRBV11-1,TRBJ1-1,NA,TGTGCCAGCAGCTTACCAGGGTTCGGCACTGAAGCTTTCTTT,CASSLPGFGTEAFF
NA,TRBV18,TRBJ1-5,NA,TGTGCCAGCTCACCACTAGTTGATCAGCCCCAGCATTTT,CASSPLVDQPQHF
NA,TRBV6-1,TRBJ1-3,NA,TGTGCCAGCAGCCTGGGGAGGTATTCTGGAAACACCATATATTTT,CASSLGRYSGNTIYF
NA,TRBV5-5,TRBJ1-2,NA,TGTGCCAGCAGCTTAGGGGTTGACTATGGCTACACCTTC,CASSLGVDYGYTF
NA,TRBV7-9,TRBJ1-2,NA,TGTGCCAGCAGCTTAATGGCTTTACAAACCAACGGCTACACCTTC,CASSLMALQTNGYTF
NA,TRBV30,TRBJ1-6,TRBD1,TGTGCCTGCGACAGGGGAAAGGCGCCCCTCCACTTT,CACDRGKAPLHF
NA,TRBV2,TRBJ1-1,NA,TGTGCCAGCAGGGGTGGGCAGAACACTGAAGCTTTCTTT,CASRGGQNTEAFF
NA,TRBV4-3,TRBJ2-5,TRBD2,TGCGCCAGCAGCCAAGATTTGACGGAATGGGCTAGCGGGATACAAGAGACCCAGTACTTC,CASSQDLTEWASGIQETQYF
NA,TRBV6-1,TRBJ1-6,NA,TGTGCCAGCGGGGACATCACCTATAATTCACCCCTCCACTTT,CASGDITYNSPLHF
once,TRBV30,TRBJ2-3,NA,TGTGCCTGGCGGTCCCGCGGGGATACGCAGTATTTT,CAWRSRGDTQYF
NA,TRBV28,TRBJ2-7,TRBD2,TGTGCCAGCAGCCGCCGAATTCTAGCGGGGGGCCTCTACGAGCAGTACTTC,CASSRRILAGGLYEQYF
NA,TRBV7-2,TRBJ2-5,NA,TGTGCCCGAGGCGAGGCAGGGCCGGCGACCCAGTACTTC,CARGEAGPATQYF
once,TRBV28,TRBJ1-6,TRBD1,TGTGCCAGCAGTCCAGGACAGGGGTACAATTCACCCCTCCACTTT,CASSPGQGYNSPLHF
NA,TRBV7-2,TRBJ1-1,NA,TGTGCCAGCAGCTTAGGGAGGGAGTTAGCTTTCTTT,CASSLGRELAFF
NA,TRBV19,TRBJ1-5,NA,TGTGCCAGCAGAAGATTAAATCAGCCCCAGCATTTT,CASRRLNQPQHF
NA,TRBV2,TRBJ1-4,NA,TGTGCCAGCATTAGGCCAGGGACTAATGAAAAACTGTTTTTT,CASIRPGTNEKLFF
once,TRBV15,TRBJ2-7,TRBD1,TGTGCCACCAGCAGAGAGGGACAGGGATGGTCCTACGAGCAGTACTTC,CATSREGQGWSYEQYF
NA,TRBV6-5,TRBJ1-3,NA,TGTGCCAGCAGTGCACAGGTTGGAAACACCATATATTTT,CASSAQVGNTIYF
NA,TRBV6-1,TRBJ1-6,NA,TGTGCCAGCAGTGGTCGGTCCTTAAATTCACCCCTCCACTTT,CASSGRSLNSPLHF
NA,TRBV6-1,TRBJ1-6,NA,TGTGCCAGCAGCGGACAGATCTCCTATAATTCACCCCTCCACTTT,CASSGQISYNSPLHF
NA,TRBV29-1,TRBJ2-3,TRBD2,TGCAGCCCCATGGGGGTGGGGGGGAGGCCAGATACGCAGTATTTT,CSPMGVGGRPDTQYF